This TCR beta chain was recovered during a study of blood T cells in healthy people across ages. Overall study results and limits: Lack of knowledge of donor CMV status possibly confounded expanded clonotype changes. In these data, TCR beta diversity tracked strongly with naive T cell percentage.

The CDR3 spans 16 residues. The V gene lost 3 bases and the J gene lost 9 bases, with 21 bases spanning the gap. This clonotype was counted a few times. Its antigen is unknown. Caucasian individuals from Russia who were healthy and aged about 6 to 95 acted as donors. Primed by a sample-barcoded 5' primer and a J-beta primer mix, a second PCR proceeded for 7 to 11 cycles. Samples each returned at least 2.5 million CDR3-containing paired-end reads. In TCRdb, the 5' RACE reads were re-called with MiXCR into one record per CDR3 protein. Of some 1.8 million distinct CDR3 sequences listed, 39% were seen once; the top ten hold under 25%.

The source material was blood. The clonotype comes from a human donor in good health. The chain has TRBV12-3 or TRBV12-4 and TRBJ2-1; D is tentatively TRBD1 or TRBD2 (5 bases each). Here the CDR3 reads CASSFGAIGAGIEQFF. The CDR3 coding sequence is TGTGCCAGCAGTTTTGGGGCAATCGGGGCAGGGATTGAGCAGTTCTTC.